What follows are 13 T cell receptor beta chains derived from one specimen sequenced in a study of blood T cell repertoires in COVID-19. Sequencing used immunoSEQ multiplex PCR; TCRdb keeps in-frame clones, though not all of them. Of about 230,000 clones in the sample, 70% to 90% were seen once. Sequenced sample: peripheral blood. The receptors come from a man aged 40-55 years with acute or convalescent COVID-19.

The table lists this clone with a few counts. V gene TRBV28 combines with J gene TRBJ2-3; 9 bases align to TRBD1. Germline lookup yields CDR1 MDHEN and CDR2 SYDVKM. Trimming at V came to 5 bases and at J to 0 bases, leaving 3 bases not matched to a gene. There are 15 residues in the CDR3. The CDR3 protein is CASSTGGASTDTQYF. The CDR3 DNA sequence: TGTGCCAGCAGTACAGGGGGCGCTAGCACAGATACGCAGTATTTT.

In nucleotides, the CDR3 is TGTGCCAGCACTGGACAGGCCTCCTACGAGCAGTACTTC. It specifies CASTGQASYEQYF. The chain has TRBV7-9 and TRBJ2-7; TRBD1 agrees at 7 bases. The CDR3 loop spans 13 amino acids. J was trimmed by 0 bases and V by 7 bases; bases with no gene match: 3. In germline, CDR1 is SEHNR, CDR2 FQNEAQ (reference sequence).

This chain uses TRBV12-5 with TRBJ1-4; 7 bases map to TRBD1. The CDR3 extends over 16 amino acids. V dropped 2 bases and J dropped 5; count of bases not matched to a gene: 8. Germline CDR1 and CDR2: LGHNT and FRNRAP. CDR3 DNA sequence: TGTGCTAGTGGTTTGAAATCGGGACAGCTAAATGAAAAACTGTTTTTT. Residues: CASGLKSGQLNEKLFF.

This clone was seen a handful of times. The genes are TRBV4-3 and TRBJ2-6; no reliable D call. The CDR3 is made up of 16 amino acids. Looked up from germline, CDR1 is LGHNA and CDR2 is YSLEER. Trimming left V 0 bases short and J 1 base short, with 7 bases between. The CDR3 DNA sequence: TGCGCCAGCAGCCAAGATGGTAGTTCTGGGGCCAACGTCCTGACTTTC. Its translation: CASSQDGSSGANVLTF.

V gene TRBV13 combines with J gene TRBJ1-2; 9 bases line up with TRBD1. Germline CDR1 PRHDT, CDR2 FYEKMQ (reference sequence). V was pared by 0 bases and J by 7 bases, with 3 bases of the junction left unmatched. The CDR3 has 14 residues. The CDR3 region is CASSLGQGAGGYTF. The CDR3 DNA is TGTGCCAGCAGCTTAGGACAGGGGGCGGGTGGCTACACCTTC.

This chain connects TRBV10-3 to TRBJ2-2; D may be TRBD1 (5 bases). The CDR3 runs to 12 residues. CDR1 and CDR2 from the germline V gene are ENHRY and SYGVKD. V was pared by 6 bases and J by 5 bases, with 7 bases between. The CDR3 coding sequence is TGTGCCATCAGGCAGGGTACCGGGGAGCTGTTTTTT. Amino acids: CAIRQGTGELFF.

The chain uses TRBV5-5 and TRBJ2-1, with D tentatively TRBD1 (5 bases). The CDR3 runs to 15 residues. Germline V gene data show CDR1 as SGHKS and CDR2 as YYEKEE (reference sequence). The germline V and J ends were trimmed by 2 bases and 1 base, with 10 bases remaining between them. CDR3 amino acids: CASSFSGASYNEQFF. The CDR3 DNA is TGTGCCAGCAGCTTTAGTGGGGCTTCCTACAATGAGCAGTTCTTC.

This clone was observed a single time. The genes are TRBV7-9 and TRBJ1-4; D is ambiguous. The germline V gene has CDR1 SEHNR and CDR2 FQNEAQ (reference sequence). The CDR3 is made up of 14 amino acids. V was trimmed by 5 bases and J by 0 bases, leaving 7 bases between them. The CDR3, as DNA: TGTGCCAGCAGCCCTCCGGCAACTAATGAAAAACTGTTTTTT. Amino acids: CASSPPATNEKLFF.

The rearrangement uses TRBV14 and TRBJ1-1, with D hard to call. This CDR3 spans 12 amino acids. V was cut by 2 bases and J by 8 bases, with 9 bases left in between. Germline-derived CDR1 and CDR2 are SGHDN and FVKESK. The CDR3 nucleotides are TGTGCCAGCAGCCAATCGGCGGCCGAAGCTTTCTTT. Its translation: CASSQSAAEAFF.

The CDR3 is CASSSSGGGNEQFF. The CDR3 DNA reads TGCGCCAGCAGCAGCAGCGGGGGTGGGAATGAGCAGTTCTTC. The chain employs TRBV5-1 and TRBJ2-1; 8 bases line up with TRBD2. Germline CDR1 SGHRS, CDR2 YFSETQ. V gave up 4 bases and J gave up 7 bases; unmatched junction bases: 7. The CDR3 totals 14 residues.

CDR3 sequence: CASSEGQGGGYGQPQHF. CDR3 DNA: TGTGCCAGCAGTGAAGGACAGGGGGGAGGGTATGGTCAGCCCCAGCATTTT. This rearrangement joins TRBV6-1 to TRBJ1-5, with 9 bases fitting TRBD1. Germline V gene data show CDR1 as MNHNS and CDR2 as SASEGT. CDR3 length: 17 amino acids. With 1 base clipped from V and 6 bases from J, the junction kept 10 bases outside the gene matches.

J is TRBJ2-1 and V is TRBV7-2, with a weak D call TRBD2 (6 bases). This CDR3 spans 13 amino acids. In germline, CDR1 is SGHTA, CDR2 FQGNSA. Trimming shortened V by 0 bases and J by 10 bases, and 10 bases separated the two germline ends. The CDR3 loop is CASSLAGAGEQFF. CDR3 sequence (DNA): TGTGCCAGCAGCTTAGCTGGGGCGGGGGAGCAGTTCTTC.

This clone was counted once. The chain uses TRBV6-5 and TRBJ1-5; D call uncertain. The germline V gene has CDR1 MNHEY and CDR2 SVGAGI. The CDR3 is 13 amino acids. The germline V and J ends were trimmed by 7 bases and 6 bases, with 13 bases remaining between them. CDR3 residues: CASTEFQSQPQHF. CDR3 nucleotide sequence: TGTGCCAGCACCGAGTTCCAATCTCAGCCCCAGCATTTT.